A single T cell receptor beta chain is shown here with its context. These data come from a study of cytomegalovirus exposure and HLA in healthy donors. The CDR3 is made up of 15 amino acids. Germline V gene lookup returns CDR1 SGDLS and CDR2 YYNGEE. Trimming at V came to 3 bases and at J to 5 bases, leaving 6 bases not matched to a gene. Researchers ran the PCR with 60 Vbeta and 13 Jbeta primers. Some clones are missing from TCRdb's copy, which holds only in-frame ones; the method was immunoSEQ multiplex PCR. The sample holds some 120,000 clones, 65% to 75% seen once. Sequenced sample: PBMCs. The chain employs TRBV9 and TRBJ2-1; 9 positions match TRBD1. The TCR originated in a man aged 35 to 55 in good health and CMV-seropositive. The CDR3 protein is CASSAFGTGNNEQFF. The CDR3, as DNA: TGTGCCAGCAGCGCTTTCGGGACAGGGAACAATGAGCAGTTCTTC.